One sample yielded the 6 T cell receptor beta chains listed below, sequenced in a study of OX40 agonist ivuxolimab in advanced cancers. Assay used: immunoSEQ multiplex PCR; TCRdb lists only in-frame clones, some missing. This table holds tens of thousands of clones, roughly 80% found once. The sample in question was CD4+ or CD8+ T cells sorted from blood, obtained in a trial of the OX40 agonist ivuxolimab. These receptors came from an adult with an advanced solid tumor such as melanoma, head and neck, liver or kidney cancer.

This clone was observed a single time. V usage is TRBV10-3 and J usage is TRBJ2-7; 8 nucleotides agree with TRBD2. Germline V lookup: CDR1 ENHRY, CDR2 SYGVKD. V shed 3 bases, J shed 3 bases, and the junction held 13 bases outside the gene matches. This CDR3 has 17 residues. The CDR3 DNA sequence: TGTGCCATCAGTGATGTCGGGGGAGCTAGCGGGCTCTACGAGCAGTACTTC. Translating it yields CAISDVGGASGLYEQYF.

V usage is TRBV9 and J usage is TRBJ2-7, with 12 positions matching TRBD2. Germline assignment: CDR1 SGDLS and CDR2 YYNGEE. V trimming: 0 bases; J trimming: 5 bases; junction bases outside the gene matches: 3. The CDR3 totals 15 residues. The CDR3 reads CASSVGLAGVDEQYF. Written as DNA, the CDR3 is TGTGCCAGCAGCGTAGGACTAGCGGGGGTCGACGAGCAGTACTTC.

The chain uses TRBV7-2 and TRBJ2-5; D is ambiguous. The CDR3 is made up of 14 amino acids. The ends were cut back, 3 bases at V and 1 base at J, with 9 bases in the middle. CDR1 SGHTA and CDR2 FQGNSA come from the germline V gene. Here the CDR3 reads CASSLFNSQETQYF. The CDR3 DNA reads as TGTGCCAGCAGCTTGTTTAACAGCCAAGAGACCCAGTACTTC.

The gene calls are TRBV5-6 and TRBJ2-3; 10 bases agree with TRBD2. The CDR3 is made up of 17 amino acids. Trimming at V came to 4 bases and at J to 1 base, leaving 9 bases not matched to a gene. The germline V gene has CDR1 SGHDT and CDR2 YYEEEE. The CDR3 DNA follows: TGTGCCAGCAGCCCCGAACCTAGCGGGGGCGGCACAGATACGCAGTATTTT. It translates to CASSPEPSGGGTDTQYF.

The table lists this clone with a few counts. The rearrangement links TRBV18 to TRBJ1-1; 8 bases are a match to TRBD1. The J segment lost 3 bases and the V segment lost 1 base, leaving 4 bases of the junction unmatched. Germline CDR1 is KGHSH and CDR2 is LQKENI. This CDR3 comprises 15 residues. The CDR3 loop is CASSPRQGADTEAFF. DNA for the CDR3: TGTGCCAGCTCACCACGGCAGGGGGCGGACACTGAAGCTTTCTTT.

This sequence joins TRBV5-6 and TRBJ2-7, with 12 bases that match TRBD1. This CDR3 is 15 amino acids long. Germline CDR1 and CDR2: SGHDT and YYEEEE. V trimming: 3 bases; J trimming: 5 bases; junction bases outside the gene matches: 6. CDR3 bases: TGTGCCAGCAGCTACGTCGGGACAGGGGGCGACGAGCAGTACTTC. It specifies CASSYVGTGGDEQYF.